Reported below is one TCR beta chain. Germline V lookup: CDR1 SGHDT, CDR2 YYEEEE. This CDR3 region has 16 residues. Each CDR3 protein gets one entry in TCRdb, which reprocessed the 5' RACE reads and gives no DNA. This table holds around 400,000 distinct CDR3 sequences. The sample originates from a study of monozygotic twins with inflammatory bowel disease. The gene calls are TRBV5-6 and TRBJ2-1; the TCRdb call, TRBD1, lacks DNA for checking. This TCR was sampled from a human donor with ulcerative colitis or Crohn's disease, or a healthy co-twin of an affected twin (not recorded which). The sequencing sample was made of blood. The CDR3 loop is CASSLERWGTYNEQFF. Combining the CDR3 with reference TRBV5-6 and TRBJ2-1 gives the whole variable domain DAGVTQSPTHLIKTRGQQVTLRCSPKSGHDTVSWYQQALGQGPQFIFQYYEEEERQRGNFPDRFSGHQFPNYSSELNVNALLLGDSALYLCASSLERWGTYNEQFFGPGTRLTVL.